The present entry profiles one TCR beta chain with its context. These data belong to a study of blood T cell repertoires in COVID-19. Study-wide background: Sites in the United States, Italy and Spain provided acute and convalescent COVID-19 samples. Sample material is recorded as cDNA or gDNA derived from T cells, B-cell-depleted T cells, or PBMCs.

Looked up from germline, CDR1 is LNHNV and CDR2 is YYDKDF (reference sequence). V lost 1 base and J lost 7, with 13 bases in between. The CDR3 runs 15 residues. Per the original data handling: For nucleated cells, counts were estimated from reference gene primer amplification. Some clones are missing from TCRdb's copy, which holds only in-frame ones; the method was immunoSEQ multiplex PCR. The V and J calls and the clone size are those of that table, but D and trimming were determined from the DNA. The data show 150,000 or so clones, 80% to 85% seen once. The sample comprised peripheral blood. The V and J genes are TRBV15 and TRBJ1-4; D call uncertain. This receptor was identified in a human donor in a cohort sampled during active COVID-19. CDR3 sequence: CATSRGQPAAEKLFF. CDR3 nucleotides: TGTGCCACCAGCAGAGGACAACCCGCAGCTGAAAAACTGTTTTTT. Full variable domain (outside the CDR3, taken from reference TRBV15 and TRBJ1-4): DAMVIQNPRYQVTQFGKPVTLSCSQTLNHNVMYWYQQKSSQAPKLLFHYYDKDFNNEADTPDNFQSRRPNTSFCFLDIRSPGLGDTAMYLCATSRGQPAAEKLFFGSGTQLSVL.